These 29 T cell receptor beta chains share one sample of origin, sequenced in a study of Graves' ophthalmopathy and Graves' hyperthyroidism. Amplification targeted the TCR beta CDR3 regions, with RNA transcripts as the source material. A first-round RT-PCR used HTBI primers, followed by a second-round multiplex PCR. TCRdb ran MiXCR on the multiplex PCR reads and lists one entry per CDR3 protein. In the table there are 900,000 to 1,200,000 distinct CDR3 sequences, about 38% of which are singletons. The sequenced sample was peripheral blood or thyroid tissue (not recorded which). These receptors were collected from an adult man with Graves' hyperthyroidism.

The V and J genes are TRBV7-8 and TRBJ2-7; D may be TRBD1 (6 bases). CDR1 and CDR2 (germline): SGHVS, FQNEAQ. The CDR3 consists of 15 residues. With 3 bases removed from V and 4 bases from J, the gap between germline ends came to 16 bases. CDR3 residues: CASSFFGQGKYEQYF. In DNA, the CDR3 is TGTGCCAGCAGCTTCTTCGGGCAGGGGAAATACGAGCAGTACTTC.

This clonotype was seen many times. The CDR3 DNA reads as TGTGCCAGCAGCCTGAACACAGGGCAAGAGACCCAGTACTTC. Protein product: CASSLNTGQETQYF. The chain is built from TRBV7-6 and TRBJ2-5; a weak D match, TRBD1 (6 bases). Germline V gene lookup returns CDR1 SGHVS and CDR2 FNYEAQ. V lost 5 bases and J lost 2, with 12 bases in between. There are 14 residues in the CDR3.

The V and J genes are TRBV30 and TRBJ2-7; 7 bases are shared with TRBD1. The J segment lost 6 bases and the V segment lost 5 bases, leaving 13 bases of the junction unmatched. In germline, CDR1 is GTSNPN, CDR2 SVGIG (reference sequence). CDR3 length: 14 amino acids. CDR3 sequence (DNA): TGTGCCTGGCAGACAGGGTTCCATTCGGGCGAGCAGTACTTC. Its translation: CAWQTGFHSGEQYF.

CDR3 DNA: TGTGCCAGCAGCGCAATGGGACTAGCGGAGACCCAGTACTTC. Translated, it gives CASSAMGLAETQYF. The V gene is TRBV2, the J gene TRBJ2-5; 10 bases are shared with TRBD2. The CDR3 extends over 14 amino acids. The V gene's germline CDR1 is SNHLY and CDR2 FYNNEI. Trimming cost V 6 bases and J 5 bases; bases outside gene matches: 6. The full variable domain, completed using reference TRBV2 and TRBJ2-5, is EPEVTQTPSHQVTQMGQEVILRCVPISNHLYFYWYRQILGQKVEFLVSFYNNEISEKSEIFDDQFSVERPDGSNFTLKIRSTKLEDSAMYFCASSAMGLAETQYFGPGTRLLVL.

In its sample, this clonotype was seen many times. The rearrangement joins TRBV14 to TRBJ1-5, with D unclear. Trimming cost V 5 bases and J 0 bases, with 11 bases left between them. Germline loops: CDR1 SGHDN, CDR2 FVKESK. The CDR3 contains 15 residues. CDR3 protein: CASSASGVSNQPQHF. The DNA for the CDR3 is TGTGCCAGCAGCGCCTCTGGGGTTAGCAATCAGCCCCAGCATTTT. The full variable domain, with the rest looked up from reference TRBV14 and TRBJ1-5, is EAGVTQFPSHSVIEKGQTVTLRCDPISGHDNLYWYRRVMGKEIKFLLHFVKESKQDESGMPNNRFLAERTGGTYSTLKVQPAELEDSGVYFCASSASGVSNQPQHFGDGTRLSIL.

The rearrangement uses TRBV7-9 and TRBJ2-5; the D gene is possibly TRBD1 (6 bases). The ends were cut back, 5 bases at V and 3 bases at J, with 16 bases in the middle. Germline assignment: CDR1 SEHNR and CDR2 FQNEAQ (reference sequence). The CDR3 sequence is 15 residues long. The CDR3 nucleotides read TGTGCCAGCAGCCCCGAGGACAGCGTAGAAGAGACCCAGTACTTC. It is translated as CASSPEDSVEETQYF. Variable domain in full (rest from reference TRBV7-9 and TRBJ2-5): DTGVSQNPRHKITKRGQNVTFRCDPISEHNRLYWYRQTLGQGPEFLTYFQNEAQLEKSRLLSDRFSAERPKGSFSTLEIQRTEQGDSAMYLCASSPEDSVEETQYFGPGTRLLVL.

This clonotype was observed a handful of times. The J gene is TRBJ1-3, the V gene TRBV9; D ambiguous. Trimming pared 7 bases from V and 2 bases from J, leaving 10 bases between. Germline V gene sequence: CDR1 SGDLS, CDR2 YYNGEE. The CDR3 runs to 13 residues. The chain's CDR3 is CASAPSPGNTIYF. Here the CDR3 DNA reads TGTGCCAGCGCTCCTTCGCCTGGAAACACCATATATTTT.

This clonotype was observed many times. This rearrangement joins TRBV7-8 to TRBJ1-5; tentative D call: TRBD1 (6 bases). From germline, CDR1 is SGHVS and CDR2 FQNEAQ. The germline V and J ends were trimmed by 1 base and 4 bases, with 11 bases remaining between them. The CDR3 is made up of 15 amino acids. The CDR3: CASSLVQGFNQPQHF. DNA of the CDR3: TGTGCCAGCAGCTTAGTACAGGGTTTTAATCAGCCCCAGCATTTT.

Points on this clonotype: Germline and junction disagree at one end, which may indicate a read error. The V gene is TRBV10-2, the J gene TRBJ2-7, with TRBD1 as a possible D gene (6 bases). CDR1 and CDR2 (germline): WSHSY, SAAADI. The CDR3 is made up of 15 amino acids. CDR3 sequence (DNA): TGTGCCAGCAGTTCTCCCGGGACAAGTACCTACGAGCAGTACTTC. Translation gives CASSSPGTSTYEQYF.

This clonotype was seen just once. This chain joins TRBV7-9 and TRBJ2-7, with 9 bases lining up with TRBD2. The CDR3 sequence is 13 residues long. Germline-derived CDR1 and CDR2 are SEHNR and FQNEAQ (reference sequence). V shed 5 bases and J 6 bases; nucleotides not matched to a gene: 5. CDR3 DNA sequence: TGTGCCAGCAGCGAACCTAGCGGGACCGAGCAGTACTTC. Amino acids: CASSEPSGTEQYF.

This sequence joins TRBV29-1 and TRBJ1-2; TRBD1 matches 7 bases. This CDR3 has 13 residues. CDR1 and CDR2 from the germline V gene are SQVTM and ANQGSEA. V was clipped by 7 bases and J by 4 bases; unmatched bases: 9. CDR3 in amino acids: CSARQGAIYGYTF. For the CDR3, the DNA is TGCAGCGCCAGACAGGGAGCAATCTATGGCTACACCTTC. The entire variable domain, with the rest obtained from reference TRBV29-1 and TRBJ1-2, is as follows: SAVISQKPSRDICQRGTSLTIQCQVDSQVTMMFWYRQQPGQSLTLIATANQGSEATYESGFVIDKFPISRPNLTFSTLTVSNMSPEDSSIYLCSARQGAIYGYTFGSGTRLTVV.

There are a few counts of this clonotype. This rearrangement joins TRBV12-3 or TRBV12-4 to TRBJ1-1, with D maybe TRBD1 (6 bases). CDR3 length equals 15 residues. V gave up 5 bases and J gave up 4 bases, with 17 bases separating them. CDR3 sequence: CASSPWTVRGTEAFF. The CDR3 region has the DNA TGTGCCAGCAGTCCCTGGACAGTTAGGGGCACTGAAGCTTTCTTT.

This clonotype was recorded many times. The CDR3 sequence is CASSRELAGGYEQYF. The CDR3 DNA reads as TGCGCCAGCAGCAGGGAACTAGCGGGGGGCTACGAGCAGTACTTC. J is TRBJ2-7 and V is TRBV5-1, with 12 bases aligning to TRBD2. CDR1 SGHRS and CDR2 YFSETQ come from the germline V gene. There are 15 residues in the CDR3. V gave up 4 bases and J gave up 3 bases; unmatched junction bases: 5. The full variable domain, completed using reference TRBV5-1 and TRBJ2-7, is KAGVTQTPRYLIKTRGQQVTLSCSPISGHRSVSWYQQTPGQGLQFLFEYFSETQRNKGNFPGRFSGRQFSNSRSEMNVSTLELGDSALYLCASSRELAGGYEQYFGPGTRLTVT.

This rearrangement joins TRBV5-1 to TRBJ2-1, with TRBD2 matching over 13 bases. This CDR3 contains 15 residues. V dropped 3 bases and J dropped 9; count of bases not matched to a gene: 6. Germline V gene sequence: CDR1 SGHRS, CDR2 YFSETQ. The CDR3 protein is CASSSRLAGGSEQFF. CDR3 in DNA: TGCGCCAGCAGCTCCCGACTAGCGGGAGGTTCTGAGCAGTTCTTC.

The V gene is TRBV2, the J gene TRBJ1-2; TRBD1 might be the D (6 bases). This CDR3 region has 15 residues. V was shortened by 6 bases and J by 1 base, with 15 bases between the two germline ends. Germline CDR1 reads SNHLY; CDR2 reads FYNNEI. DNA of the CDR3: TGTGCCAGCAGCTTAGGACAGACCTTTAACTATGGCTACACCTTC. It codes for CASSLGQTFNYGYTF.

This clonotype was detected a few times. The chain combines TRBV2 with TRBJ1-1; unclear D gene. The CDR3 length is 13 residues. The V gene's germline CDR1 is SNHLY and CDR2 FYNNEI. V was pared by 9 bases and J by 2 bases, with 13 bases between. The CDR3 sequence: CASLTTLNTEAFF. The CDR3 DNA sequence: TGTGCCAGTTTGACAACCCTAAACACTGAAGCTTTCTTT.

This clonotype was seen only a few times. The chain is built from TRBV5-1 and TRBJ1-2, with no clear D. This CDR3 region has 13 residues. V was cut by 3 bases and J by 2 bases, with 8 bases left in between. CDR1 and CDR2 (germline): SGHRS, YFSETQ. CDR3 coding DNA: TGCGCCAGCAGCTCGGTAACGAACTATGGCTACACCTTC. This sequence encodes CASSSVTNYGYTF. Full variable domain (remainder filled in from reference TRBV5-1 and TRBJ1-2): KAGVTQTPRYLIKTRGQQVTLSCSPISGHRSVSWYQQTPGQGLQFLFEYFSETQRNKGNFPGRFSGRQFSNSRSEMNVSTLELGDSALYLCASSSVTNYGYTFGSGTRLTVV.

This clonotype was counted at least ten times. The chain combines TRBV10-3 with TRBJ1-4; 9 positions agree with TRBD1. The length of the CDR3 is 13 residues. Germline lookup yields CDR1 ENHRY and CDR2 SYGVKD. Trimming removed 8 bases from V and 7 bases from J; junction bases left unmatched: 5. The CDR3 region has the DNA TGTGCCATCGGGGGACAGGGTGTTGAAAAACTGTTTTTT. Translation: CAIGGQGVEKLFF.

The gene calls are TRBV7-2 and TRBJ1-1, with 11 nucleotides matching TRBD1. CDR1 and CDR2 from the germline V gene are SGHTA and FQGNSA. Trimming took 8 bases from V and 6 from J; bases not matched to a gene: 11. This CDR3 has 15 residues. The CDR3 DNA reads as TGTGCCAGCGCGAAATGGGACAGGGGGGAGGCTGAAGCTTTCTTT. It specifies CASAKWDRGEAEAFF.

The J gene is TRBJ1-2, the V gene TRBV4-1; no definite D call. The V gene's germline CDR1 is MGHRA and CDR2 YSYEKL. The CDR3 spans 14 residues. V lost 1 base, J lost 0 bases, and 6 bases lay in between. The CDR3 here is CASSQVGANYGYTF. CDR3 DNA: TGCGCCAGCAGCCAAGTAGGTGCTAACTATGGCTACACCTTC.

The chain is built from TRBV12-3 or TRBV12-4 and TRBJ2-5; D not resolved. The CDR3 is made up of 11 amino acids. The V gene lost 4 bases and the J gene lost 9 bases, with 9 bases spanning the gap. The CDR3 protein is CASSSSEAQYF. CDR3 coding DNA: TGTGCCAGCAGTTCAAGCGAGGCCCAGTACTTC.

The sample holds a few counts of this clonotype. The V gene is TRBV27, the J gene TRBJ2-5, with TRBD1 matching over 8 bases. The germline V gene encodes CDR1 MNHEY and CDR2 SMNVEV (reference sequence). The CDR3 extends over 14 amino acids. V lost 5 bases and J lost 5; bases outside the gene matches: 7. CDR3 nucleotides: TGTGCCAGCAGTCAGTGGACAGGGAGCGAGACCCAGTACTTC. Its protein is CASSQWTGSETQYF.

The table lists this clonotype with many counts. The rearrangement uses TRBV5-1 and TRBJ1-4; 7 nucleotides agree with TRBD1. Per germline, CDR1 SGHRS and CDR2 YFSETQ. V was clipped by 4 bases and J by 5 bases; unmatched bases: 5. The CDR3 loop spans 14 amino acids. This CDR3 reads CASSHGTDNEKLFF. CDR3 bases: TGCGCCAGCAGCCACGGGACAGACAATGAAAAACTGTTTTTT.

This CDR3 is CATVGGGWEQYF. The DNA of the CDR3 is TGTGCCACCGTCGGGGGGGGCTGGGAGCAGTACTTC. V gene TRBV12-3 or TRBV12-4 combines with J gene TRBJ2-7; 8 bases match TRBD2. CDR3 length equals 12 residues. V trimming: 10 bases; J trimming: 7 bases; junction bases outside the gene matches: 9.

This clonotype occurred many times. This sequence joins TRBV7-2 and TRBJ2-5, with TRBD1 as a possible D gene (6 bases). The CDR3 is made up of 14 amino acids. Looked up from germline, CDR1 is SGHTA and CDR2 is FQGNSA. The V end was cut by 5 bases, the J end by 3 bases, with 13 bases between. The CDR3 protein is CASSVRNREETQYF. The CDR3 nucleotides read TGTGCCAGCAGCGTTCGAAACAGGGAAGAGACCCAGTACTTC.

This clonotype was seen repeatedly, ten times or more. This rearrangement joins TRBV10-3 to TRBJ1-6; D gene ambiguous. The ends were cut back, 6 bases at V and 1 base at J, with 7 bases in the middle. The germline gives CDR1 ENHRY, CDR2 SYGVKD. This CDR3 has 14 amino acids. In DNA form, the CDR3 reads TGTGCCATCAGGGGGAATTCCTATAATTCACCCCTCCACTTT. Amino acid sequence: CAIRGNSYNSPLHF.

The sample holds a few counts of this clonotype. The chain combines TRBV7-2 with TRBJ1-2; no reliable D call. V lost 2 bases to trimming and J lost 4 bases, with 5 bases between them. The CDR3 spans 12 residues. The germline V gene has CDR1 SGHTA and CDR2 FQGNSA. The CDR3 spells CASSLIGYGYTF. Here the CDR3 DNA reads TGTGCCAGCAGCTTAATTGGCTATGGCTACACCTTC.

With regard to this clonotype: At one of its ends the junction is not consistent with the germline gene, which may arise from a read error. This chain uses TRBV9 with TRBJ1-2, with D possibly matching TRBD1 (6 bases). The CDR3 runs 13 residues. Germline CDR1 is SGDLS and CDR2 is YYNGEE. The DNA for the CDR3 is TGTGCCAGCAGCGTAGGGGGTAGGGGGTCGCCCTACTTC. Its translation: CASSVGGRGSPYF.

This clonotype has a single count. This may come from a read error, since a much larger clone is one base off. The chain recombines TRBV20-1 with TRBJ2-5; possibly TRBD1 for D (5 bases). CDR1 and CDR2 from the germline V gene are DFQATT and SNEGSKA (reference sequence). The CDR3 runs 14 residues. CDR3 bases: TGCAGTGCTAGGGAAGGGGAATGGGAAGAGAACCAGTACTTC. Encoded protein: CSAREGEWEENQYF.